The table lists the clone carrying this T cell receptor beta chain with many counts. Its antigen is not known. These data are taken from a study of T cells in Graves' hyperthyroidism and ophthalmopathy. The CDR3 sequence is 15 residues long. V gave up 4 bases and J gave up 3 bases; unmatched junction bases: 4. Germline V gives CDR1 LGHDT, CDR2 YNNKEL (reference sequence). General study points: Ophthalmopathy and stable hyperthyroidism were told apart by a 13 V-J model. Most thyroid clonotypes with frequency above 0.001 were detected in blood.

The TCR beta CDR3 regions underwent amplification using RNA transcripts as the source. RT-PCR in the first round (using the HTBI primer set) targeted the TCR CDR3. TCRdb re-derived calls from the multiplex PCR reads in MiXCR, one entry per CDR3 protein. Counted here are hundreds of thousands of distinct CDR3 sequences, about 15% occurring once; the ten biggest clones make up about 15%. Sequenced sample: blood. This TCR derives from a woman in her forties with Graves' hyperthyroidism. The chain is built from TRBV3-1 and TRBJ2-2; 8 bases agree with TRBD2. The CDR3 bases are TGTGCCAGCAGCCTAAGCGGGAGAGACACCGGGGAGCTGTTTTTT. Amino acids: CASSLSGRDTGELFF.